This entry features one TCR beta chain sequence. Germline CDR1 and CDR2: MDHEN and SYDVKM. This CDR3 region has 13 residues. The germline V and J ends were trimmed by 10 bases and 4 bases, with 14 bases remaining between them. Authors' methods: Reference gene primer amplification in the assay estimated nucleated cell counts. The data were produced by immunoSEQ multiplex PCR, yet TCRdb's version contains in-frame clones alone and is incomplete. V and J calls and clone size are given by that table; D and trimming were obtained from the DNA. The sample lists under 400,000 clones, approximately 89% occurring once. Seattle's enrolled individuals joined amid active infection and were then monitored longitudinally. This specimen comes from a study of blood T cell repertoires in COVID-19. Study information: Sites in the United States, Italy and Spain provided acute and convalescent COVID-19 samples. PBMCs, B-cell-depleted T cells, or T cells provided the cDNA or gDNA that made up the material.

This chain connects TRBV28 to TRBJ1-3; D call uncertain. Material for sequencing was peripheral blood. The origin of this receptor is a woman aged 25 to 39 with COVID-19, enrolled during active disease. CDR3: CATRLPGGNTIYF. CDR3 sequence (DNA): TGTGCCACCAGACTGCCAGGCGGAAACACCATATATTTT.